Presented here are 23 T cell receptor beta chains from one specimen sequenced in a study of OX40 agonist ivuxolimab in advanced cancers. The protocol was immunoSEQ multiplex PCR, while the TCRdb copy is restricted to in-frame clones and leaves out a portion. The sample comprises roughly 79,000 clones, less than 95% of which are singletons, and roughly 1.6% rests with the top ten. The material was CD4+ or CD8+ T cells sorted from blood, obtained in a trial of the OX40 agonist ivuxolimab. The receptors were gathered from an adult with an advanced solid tumor such as melanoma, head and neck, liver or kidney cancer.

The CDR3 reads CASTPLAGGTDTQYF. In DNA form, the CDR3 reads TGCGCCAGCACTCCACTAGCGGGGGGCACAGATACGCAGTATTTT. The genes are TRBV5-1 and TRBJ2-3; 11 positions match TRBD2. V shed 6 bases, J shed 1 base, and the junction held 4 bases outside the gene matches. There are 15 residues in the CDR3. Germline V lookup: CDR1 SGHRS, CDR2 YFSETQ.

V usage is TRBV7-6 and J usage is TRBJ2-3; 9 nucleotides match TRBD2. V lost 1 base, J lost 6 bases, and 2 bases stayed unmatched. The germline CDR1 and CDR2 sequences are SGHVS and FNYEAQ. The CDR3 has 14 amino acids. This chain's CDR3 is CASSLVAGADTQYF. The CDR3 DNA sequence: TGTGCCAGCAGCTTAGTAGCGGGAGCGGATACGCAGTATTTT.

The CDR3 loop reads CASSIFTTGGPNSYEQYF. Written as DNA, the CDR3 is TGTGCCAGTAGTATATTTACGACAGGGGGCCCGAATTCCTACGAGCAGTACTTC. J is TRBJ2-7 and V is TRBV19, with TRBD1 matching over 10 bases. V lost 2 bases and J lost 1; bases outside the gene matches: 11. Germline CDR1 is LNHDA and CDR2 is SQIVND (reference sequence). There are 18 residues in the CDR3.

This chain connects TRBV5-4 to TRBJ1-2; 11 bases match TRBD1. Per germline, CDR1 SGHNT and CDR2 YYREEE (reference sequence). The CDR3 consists of 16 residues. V shed 6 bases and J 4 bases; nucleotides not matched to a gene: 11. CDR3 nucleotides: TGTGCCAGCACCCCCGGGACAGGGGGTCTCGGCTATGGCTACACCTTC. The encoded protein is CASTPGTGGLGYGYTF.

This rearrangement joins TRBV7-2 to TRBJ1-5; D not resolved. Trimming cost V 2 bases and J 2 bases, with 16 bases left between them. CDR3 length equals 17 residues. Germline V gene lookup returns CDR1 SGHTA and CDR2 FQGNSA. Here the CDR3 DNA reads TGTGCCAGCAGCTTATTTCCGGCCACGGGAGGCAATCAGCCCCAGCATTTT. Translated, it gives CASSLFPATGGNQPQHF.

The V call is TRBV28, the J call TRBJ1-5, with TRBD1 matching 9 bases. V was pared by 6 bases and J by 1 base, with 4 bases of the junction left unmatched. This CDR3 has 15 amino acids. Germline V gene sequence: CDR1 MDHEN, CDR2 SYDVKM. The CDR3 coding sequence is TGTGCCAGCAGCCTGACAGGGGGGAGCAATCAGCCCCAGCATTTT. This gives the protein CASSLTGGSNQPQHF.

The rearrangement links TRBV28 to TRBJ2-5; 10 nucleotides match TRBD2. The CDR3 sequence is 14 residues long. CDR1 MDHEN and CDR2 SYDVKM come from the germline V gene. Trimming cost V 6 bases and J 4 bases; bases outside gene matches: 5. CDR3 region: CASRPSSGRETQYF. Written as DNA, the CDR3 is TGTGCCAGCAGGCCCTCTAGCGGGAGAGAGACCCAGTACTTC.

The genes are TRBV28 and TRBJ2-7; D remains unclear. Deletions cut 7 bases from V and 5 bases from J, with 15 bases between. The germline V gene encodes CDR1 MDHEN and CDR2 SYDVKM. The length of the CDR3 is 13 residues. CDR3 DNA sequence: TGTGCCAGCATCACCAGATGGGCGAACGAGCAGTACTTC. It codes for CASITRWANEQYF. The variable domain in full, with the rest retrieved from reference TRBV28 and TRBJ2-7, is DVKVTQSSRYLVKRTGEKVFLECVQDMDHENMFWYRQDPGLGLRLIYFSYDVKMKEKGDIPEGYSVSREKKERFSLILESASTNQTSMYLCASITRWANEQYFGPGTRLTVT.

The rearrangement uses TRBV7-2 and TRBJ1-1, with 7 positions matching TRBD1. This CDR3 spans 14 amino acids. With V trimmed by 3 bases and J by 7 bases, 8 bases remained unmatched. Per germline, CDR1 SGHTA and CDR2 FQGNSA. In DNA, the CDR3 is TGTGCCAGCAGCTTCGTAGGGGGCGCCGGTGAAGCTTTCTTT. Its protein product is CASSFVGGAGEAFF.

This rearrangement joins TRBV9 to TRBJ2-1, with 7 positions matching TRBD2. The V gene's germline CDR1 is SGDLS and CDR2 YYNGEE. The ends lost 3 bases at V and 5 bases at J; junction bases unmatched: 14. This CDR3 has 17 residues. Here the CDR3 reads CASSAWPGLPPDNEQFF. DNA for the CDR3: TGTGCCAGCAGCGCGTGGCCGGGACTACCCCCTGACAATGAGCAGTTCTTC.

This sequence joins TRBV28 and TRBJ1-1; a possible D gene is TRBD1 (6 bases). This CDR3 region has 13 residues. CDR1 is MDHEN and CDR2 is SYDVKM in the germline V gene. The ends were cut back, 6 bases at V and 7 bases at J, with 15 bases in the middle. CDR3 sequence: CASRKRGAGEAFF. Written as DNA, the CDR3 is TGTGCCAGCAGGAAAAGGGGGGCCGGTGAAGCTTTCTTT.

The chain recombines TRBV6-5 with TRBJ1-4; D not certain. CDR3 length: 15 amino acids. Trimming pared 5 bases from V and 0 bases from J, leaving 10 bases between. Germline V gives CDR1 MNHEY, CDR2 SVGAGI. CDR3 in amino acids: CASSGQPATNEKLFF. CDR3 bases: TGTGCCAGCAGTGGTCAGCCCGCAACTAATGAAAAACTGTTTTTT.

J is TRBJ1-2 and V is TRBV19; D is unclear. Germline values: CDR1 LNHDA, CDR2 SQIVND (reference sequence). Deletions cut 4 bases from V and 0 bases from J, with 15 bases between. The CDR3 is made up of 16 amino acids. The CDR3 nucleotides read TGTGCCAGTAGTAATTGGCAGAACCCAGCTAACTATGGCTACACCTTC. It yields the protein CASSNWQNPANYGYTF.

The rearrangement links TRBV7-2 to TRBJ2-1, with D possibly being TRBD1 (6 bases). Germline assignment: CDR1 SGHTA and CDR2 FQGNSA. V was pared by 4 bases and J by 4 bases, with 11 bases between. The CDR3 length is 14 residues. The chain's CDR3 is CASSSGHQYNEQFF. In DNA, the CDR3 is TGTGCCAGCAGCTCGGGACACCAGTACAATGAGCAGTTCTTC.

The chain carries TRBV7-9 and TRBJ2-1; D remains ambiguous. This CDR3 spans 15 amino acids. The germline V gene has CDR1 SEHNR and CDR2 FQNEAQ (reference sequence). V lost 2 bases, J lost 1 base, and 9 bases lay in between. The CDR3, as DNA: TGTGCCAGCAGCTTATTCAAGACGTCCTACAATGAGCAGTTCTTC. Its protein product is CASSLFKTSYNEQFF.

V and J are TRBV4-3 and TRBJ2-7; D may be TRBD2 (6 bases). Germline values: CDR1 LGHNA, CDR2 YSLEER. The CDR3 is 15 residues long. V was clipped by 4 bases and J by 4 bases, with 17 bases between them. Here the CDR3 DNA reads TGCGCCAGCAGCCCCCAGGGCGGGACCCTATACGAGCAGTACTTC. This gives the protein CASSPQGGTLYEQYF.

The rearrangement joins TRBV28 to TRBJ1-6; D uncertain. This CDR3 has 14 residues. V gave up 4 bases and J gave up 9 bases, with 13 bases separating them. CDR1 is MDHEN, CDR2 SYDVKM, per germline. The CDR3 loop reads CASSSAVPISPLHF. In DNA form, the CDR3 reads TGTGCCAGCAGTTCGGCAGTTCCAATTTCACCCCTCCACTTT.

This chain joins TRBV11-2 and TRBJ2-3; perhaps D is TRBD1 or TRBD2 (5 bases each). The CDR3 consists of 15 residues. Germline CDR1 is SGHAT and CDR2 is FQNNGV. V lost 3 bases, J lost 5 bases, and 15 bases lay in between. CDR3 sequence reads: CASSLDWGPIDTQYF. In nucleotides, the CDR3 is TGTGCCAGCAGCTTGGACTGGGGCCCCATAGATACGCAGTATTTT. Full variable domain (rest looked up from reference TRBV11-2 and TRBJ2-3): EAGVAQSPRYKIIEKRQSVAFWCNPISGHATLYWYQQILGQGPKLLIQFQNNGVVDDSQLPKDRFSAERLKGVDSTLKIQPAKLEDSAVYLCASSLDWGPIDTQYFGPGTRLTVL.

DNA for the CDR3: TGTGCCAGCAGCTCAACGATAAAAAGGACAGGGCGGGGGGAGCTGTTTTTT. Translating it yields CASSSTIKRTGRGELFF. The gene calls are TRBV5-8 and TRBJ2-2; 8 bases are a match to TRBD1. The V gene end was trimmed by 3 bases and the J gene end by 8 bases; junction bases not matched to a gene: 15. CDR3 size: 17 residues. Germline V gene data show CDR1 as SGHTS and CDR2 as YDEGEE.

The chain joins TRBV29-1 to TRBJ2-3; 12 bases are a match to TRBD2. The V gene end was trimmed by 4 bases and the J gene end by 3 bases; junction bases not matched to a gene: 8. The CDR3 is made up of 16 amino acids. From germline, CDR1 is SQVTM and CDR2 ANQGSEA. This chain's CDR3 is CSVVGASGRATDTQYF. The CDR3 DNA reads TGCAGCGTTGTGGGAGCTAGCGGGAGGGCGACAGATACGCAGTATTTT.

The V call is TRBV30, the J call TRBJ2-2; D is undetermined. V was cut by 2 bases and J by 8 bases, with 12 bases left in between. Germline V CDR1 and CDR2: GTSNPN, SVGIG (reference sequence). This CDR3 comprises 13 residues. CDR3 nucleotides: TGTGCCTGGAGTTTACGGTTCTCGGGGGAGCTGTTTTTT. It specifies CAWSLRFSGELFF.

V and J are TRBV2 and TRBJ2-3, with TRBD2 matching 10 bases. Germline CDR1 SNHLY, CDR2 FYNNEI. The ends lost 9 bases at V and 0 bases at J; junction bases unmatched: 9. The CDR3 runs 16 residues. CDR3 sequence reads: CARALSGRASTDTQYF. Here the CDR3 DNA reads TGTGCCAGGGCCTTGAGCGGGAGGGCTAGCACAGATACGCAGTATTTT.

CDR3 nucleotides: TGTGCCTGGCGCCGGACAGGATCCTACAATGAGCAGTTCTTC. Translating it yields CAWRRTGSYNEQFF. The V and J genes are TRBV30 and TRBJ2-1, with TRBD1 matching 7 bases. Losses at the gene ends were 5 bases for V and 1 base for J; bases not matched to a gene: 5. This CDR3 is 14 amino acids long. Germline lookup yields CDR1 GTSNPN and CDR2 SVGIG (reference sequence).